This T cell receptor beta chain was captured in a study of CD8+ T cells in alopecia areata. Across the whole study: Tofacitinib treatment spanned 6 to 18 months, with 6 months off drug afterward.

In this sample, this clone turned up once. Its antigen is still unknown. The treatment: oral pan-JAK inhibitor, 5-10 mg twice daily. Points from the study as a whole: Mice gave a clearer picture of TCR sharing than patients did, possibly for HLA-related reasons. It was lesional scalp, especially alopecia totalis/universalis, that showed higher clonality than normal scalp.

cDNA serving as the sequencing template came from extracted, reverse transcribed RNA. The protocol was immunoSEQ multiplex PCR, while the TCRdb copy is restricted to in-frame clones and leaves out a portion. The data contain about 200,000 clones, more than 45% of them seen just once; the ten biggest clones take up approximately 1.4%. The V and J ends lost 4 bases and 7 bases respectively, with 19 bases between them. The CDR3 has 14 amino acids. In germline, CDR1 is SQVTM, CDR2 ANQGSEA. Source: CD4+ T cells sorted from blood, taken at week 4, from a patient treated with tofacitinib. The clonotype comes from a human donor with alopecia areata. The chain couples TRBV29-1 to TRBJ2-5; unclear D gene. The CDR3 coding sequence is TGCAGCGTTGTGGCCGACGTGTCTAGGAGGACCCAGTACTTC. Its protein product is CSVVADVSRRTQYF.